The sequence of this T cell receptor beta chain was determined in a study of blood T cell repertoires in COVID-19 (TCRdb year 2020). Study-level background: Samples from collaborators originated in the United States, Italy and Spain and spanned both the acute and convalescent phases of COVID-19. The material from the prospective study consisted of cDNA or gDNA derived from T cells, B-cell-depleted T cells, or PBMCs. Deeply sampled blood TCRbeta repertoires from subjects exposed to, actively infected with, or recovered from COVID-19 were included in the dataset. The repertoires were made available in a free public database intended to serve as a resource for research on the immune response to SARS-CoV-2. The samples were drawn from two sources: the first 160 participants of the ongoing ImmuneRACE study, and approximately 1,300 subjects contributed by 6 global collaborators. A de-identified subject ID, COVID-19 status, age in years and sex were almost always included in the sample metadata. HLA class I and class II types, where available, came from metadata supplied by the sample provider rather than from assay-based typing. What the research found in general, with its limitations: The quantity of clinical and demographic metadata differed by source and by participant and was supplied without curation.

About this clone itself: Its specific antigen is unknown. Base-call qualities are not available, and no considerably larger clone is one nucleotide away.

Collaborating institutions collected whole blood in K2EDTA tubes following their own protocols. For TCRbeta analysis, collaborators shipped samples in one of three forms: frozen whole blood, isolated PBMCs, or DNA extracted from either of those sample types. CDR1 LGHNA and CDR2 YNFKEQ were looked up in the germline V gene. The CDR3 sequence holds 19 residues, the cysteine and phenylalanine included. The entry retains the CDR3 DNA only, 57 bases that are in frame from base 1. V is cut back by 4 bases and J by 1 base, with 14 bases in the junction unmatched. TCRbeta CDR3 regions were amplified from genomic DNA using the immunoSEQ Assay, a bias-controlled multiplex PCR. The authors processed their data as follows. Within the assay, amplification of reference gene primers was used to estimate how many nucleated cells each sample contained. To quantify the absolute abundance of each unique TCRbeta CDR3 rearrangement, sequence reads were collapsed and filtered. For each sample, productive Simpson clonality was calculated as the square root of Simpson's diversity index over productive rearrangements. TCRdb retrieved this table from immuneACCESS and kept in-frame rearrangements only. Not all clones are present; in checked studies, unresolved V genes account for under half, and no reason is known for the remainder. The DNA was the basis for D and trimming; V, J and clone size are from that table. The sample table contains tens of thousands of clones; only one count was recorded for 75% to 90% of them. The top ten clones comprise around 11% of the sample.

Sequenced: peripheral blood. The sequence joins TRBV4-2 to TRBJ2-1, and TRBD2 aligns with 9 junction nucleotides. This TCR was recovered from a human donor in a cohort sampled during active COVID-19. The DNA sequence reads TGTGCCAGCAGCCCCCAGGGCCTTAGCGGGGGTCCTTCCTACAATGAGCAGTTCTTC. Its protein is CASSPQGLSGGPSYNEQFF.